The 27 T cell receptor beta chains below were found in one sample sequenced in a study of T-cell reconstitution after alpha-beta-depleted transplantation in children. Unique molecular identifiers were incorporated when the TCRbeta library was constructed. MiXCR, applied by TCRdb to the PCR reads, yields one record per CDR3 protein. The data hold some 600,000 distinct CDR3 sequences, with 10% to 15% observed a single time. This sample comprised PBMCs, mostly from graft donor cells, obtained 360 days after TCRalphabeta/CD19-depleted stem cell transplant. These receptors all stem from a male patient younger than 18 who had a stem cell transplant for acute myeloid leukemia, so the T cells may come from the graft donor.

The chain is built from TRBV30 and TRBJ2-2; the match to TRBD2 covers 10 bases. This CDR3 has 15 residues. V lost 3 bases and J lost 6; bases outside the gene matches: 7. Germline V lookup: CDR1 GTSNPN, CDR2 SVGIG (reference sequence). The chain's CDR3 is CAWRISGRAPGELFF. The CDR3 DNA is TGTGCCTGGAGGATCAGCGGGAGGGCCCCCGGGGAGCTGTTTTTT. Full variable domain (outside the CDR3, taken from reference TRBV30 and TRBJ2-2): SQTIHQWPATLVQPVGSPLSLECTVEGTSNPNLYWYRQAAGRGLQLLFYSVGIGQISSEVPQNLSASRPQDRQFILSSKKLLLSDSGFYLCAWRISGRAPGELFFGEGSRLTVL.

This clonotype was seen a handful of times. The chain combines TRBV28 with TRBJ1-1, with 9 positions matching TRBD1. V lost 2 bases and J lost 4; bases outside the gene matches: 5. Germline V CDR1 and CDR2: MDHEN, SYDVKM. This CDR3 has 15 amino acids. The CDR3 loop reads CASSLLGTGSTEAFF. In nucleotides, the CDR3 is TGTGCCAGCAGTTTACTAGGGACAGGGAGCACTGAAGCTTTCTTT.

The chain couples TRBV6-1 to TRBJ2-5; 9 nucleotides agree with TRBD1. The germline V gene has CDR1 MNHNS and CDR2 SASEGT. CDR3 length: 13 amino acids. With 7 bases clipped from V and 7 bases from J, the junction kept 7 bases outside the gene matches. The CDR3 spells CASTRQGEGTQYF. CDR3 nucleotides: TGTGCCAGCACCAGACAGGGGGAAGGGACCCAGTACTTC.

The CDR3 region has the DNA TGTGCCAGCAGTTTATTAGGGTCGGCGTCCTATGAAAAACTGTTTTTT. Amino acids: CASSLLGSASYEKLFF. The rearrangement uses TRBV28 and TRBJ1-4; the D is unclear. The CDR3 extends over 16 amino acids. Trimming left V 1 base short and J 6 bases short, with 15 bases between. The V gene's germline CDR1 is MDHEN and CDR2 SYDVKM.

This clonotype has a count of ten or more. The chain has TRBV7-3 and TRBJ2-3, with D tentatively TRBD2 (5 bases). Looked up from germline, CDR1 is SGHTA and CDR2 is FQGTGA. CDR3 length: 14 residues. V was clipped by 1 base and J by 2 bases, with 7 bases between them. CDR3 bases: TGTGCCAGCAGCTTAAGAGACTACACAGATACGCAGTATTTT. Its translation is CASSLRDYTDTQYF.

This clonotype came up a few times. This chain joins TRBV12-3 or TRBV12-4 and TRBJ2-5, with TRBD1 matching 7 bases. This CDR3 has 15 amino acids. V shed 6 bases and J 2 bases; nucleotides not matched to a gene: 9. CDR3 DNA sequence: TGTGCCAGCAGGAGGACGGGACAGAGGCAAGAGACCCAGTACTTC. Translated, it gives CASRRTGQRQETQYF.

This clonotype turned up a few times. This chain uses TRBV7-9 with TRBJ2-7; 8 nucleotides line up with TRBD2. The trim removed 1 base at V and 2 bases at J, leaving 10 bases unmatched. The germline V gene has CDR1 SEHNR and CDR2 FQNEAQ (reference sequence). This CDR3 is 17 amino acids long. In DNA form, the CDR3 reads TGTGCCAGCAGCTTAGGGGCGCTAGCGGGTTCTACCTACGAGCAGTACTTC. Protein: CASSLGALAGSTYEQYF.

The gene calls are TRBV5-5 and TRBJ2-1; 9 bases match TRBD2. This CDR3 has 15 amino acids. In germline, CDR1 is SGHKS, CDR2 YYEKEE (reference sequence). Germline trimming cut 2 bases from V and 8 bases from J; bases unmatched to any gene: 8. CDR3 sequence: CASSFSGSRFYEQFF. As DNA, the CDR3 is TGTGCCAGCAGCTTTAGCGGGAGTAGGTTTTATGAGCAGTTCTTC.

This clonotype turned up a few times. V and J are TRBV10-3 and TRBJ2-6; 12 bases fit TRBD2. This CDR3 comprises 19 residues. V lost 8 bases, J lost 0 bases, and 11 bases stayed unmatched. CDR1 ENHRY and CDR2 SYGVKD come from the germline V gene. The CDR3 nucleotides read TGTGCCATCGGGGGGACTAGCGGGTTCTCACTCTCTGGGGCCAACGTCCTGACTTTC. Translated, it gives CAIGGTSGFSLSGANVLTF.

The V call is TRBV6-1, the J call TRBJ2-7; 7 positions match TRBD1. J gave up 2 bases and V 7 bases, and 11 bases lay outside the gene matches. The V gene's germline CDR1 is MNHNS and CDR2 SASEGT. The CDR3 is made up of 15 amino acids. For the CDR3, the DNA is TGTGCCAGCACCCGTGGGGGACAGCAAACCTACGAGCAGTACTTC. This codes for CASTRGGQQTYEQYF.

This clonotype was seen only a few times. The chain recombines TRBV19 with TRBJ2-5; TRBD1 matches at 8 bases. V shed 3 bases, J shed 5 bases, and the junction held 5 bases outside the gene matches. The length of the CDR3 is 14 residues. CDR1 is LNHDA and CDR2 is SQIVND in the germline V gene (reference sequence). The CDR3 DNA sequence: TGTGCCAGTAGTATGAGGACAGGGTGGGAGACCCAGTACTTC. It codes for CASSMRTGWETQYF.

This clonotype was recorded at least ten times. CDR3 in amino acids: CASSLAGVPSKETQYF. The DNA for the CDR3 is TGCGCCAGCAGCTTGGCCGGAGTACCCTCGAAAGAGACCCAGTACTTC. The chain joins TRBV5-1 to TRBJ2-5; D remains ambiguous. V lost 0 bases and J lost 3, with 15 bases in between. This CDR3 region has 16 residues. Germline loops: CDR1 SGHRS, CDR2 YFSETQ.

V is TRBV15 and J is TRBJ2-7; 15 bases align to TRBD2. Germline V CDR1 and CDR2: LNHNV, YYDKDF (reference sequence). The ends lost 0 bases at V and 3 bases at J; junction bases unmatched: 3. The CDR3 covers 17 residues. The CDR3 spells CATSRDWGLAGGYEQYF. For the CDR3, the DNA is TGTGCCACCAGCAGAGATTGGGGACTAGCGGGGGGCTACGAGCAGTACTTC.

V gene TRBV6-1 combines with J gene TRBJ2-1; 11 bases are shared with TRBD2. The germline gives CDR1 MNHNS, CDR2 SASEGT. CDR3 length equals 16 residues. The J segment lost 4 bases and the V segment lost 9 bases, leaving 11 bases of the junction unmatched. The CDR3 here is CASSIAGGSFYNEQFF. CDR3 nucleotides: TGTGCCAGTTCTATAGCGGGAGGGTCTTTTTACAATGAGCAGTTCTTC.

There are a few counts of this clonotype. The rearrangement joins TRBV19 to TRBJ2-1; 10 bases are shared with TRBD2. V trimming: 6 bases; J trimming: 4 bases; junction bases outside the gene matches: 9. The CDR3 contains 16 residues. Germline CDR1 reads LNHDA; CDR2 reads SQIVND (reference sequence). CDR3 sequence reads: CASRTITSGKYNEQFF. The CDR3 DNA follows: TGTGCCAGTAGGACTATTACTAGCGGGAAATACAATGAGCAGTTCTTC.

This clonotype has at least ten counts. This rearrangement joins TRBV14 to TRBJ2-7; D remains unclear. Between the trimmed V and J ends, which lost 1 base and 1 base, there was a span of 8 bases. The CDR3 has 14 residues. Germline loops: CDR1 SGHDN, CDR2 FVKESK. CDR3: CASSQGLRSYEQYF. The CDR3, as DNA: TGTGCCAGCAGCCAAGGTCTCAGATCCTACGAGCAGTACTTC.

In its sample, this clonotype was seen many times. V usage is TRBV12-3 or TRBV12-4 and J usage is TRBJ1-4, with D hard to call. The ends were cut back, 5 bases at V and 0 bases at J, with 13 bases in the middle. The length of the CDR3 is 16 residues. CDR3 amino acids: CASSRAGVATNEKLFF. CDR3 bases: TGTGCCAGCAGTCGGGCAGGCGTTGCAACTAATGAAAAACTGTTTTTT.

The chain combines TRBV4-3 with TRBJ2-7; 9 nucleotides line up with TRBD2. V shed 1 base and J 4 bases; nucleotides not matched to a gene: 5. Germline V CDR1 and CDR2: LGHNA, YSLEER. The CDR3 loop spans 15 amino acids. The CDR3 loop reads CASSQVLAGTYEQYF. CDR3 coding DNA: TGCGCCAGCAGCCAAGTGCTAGCGGGAACGTACGAGCAGTACTTC.

This clonotype has a handful of counts. The chain recombines TRBV25-1 with TRBJ2-6; D call uncertain. This CDR3 is built from 16 residues. CDR1 MGHDK and CDR2 SYGVNS come from the germline V gene. V was cut by 7 bases and J by 0 bases, with 13 bases left in between. Here the CDR3 reads CASTLETGSGANVLTF. The DNA of the CDR3 is TGTGCCAGCACCCTAGAGACCGGCTCTGGGGCCAACGTCCTGACTTTC.

This clonotype has ten or more counts. This rearrangement joins TRBV7-9 to TRBJ2-7, with TRBD2 as a possible D gene (6 bases). Germline CDR1 reads SEHNR; CDR2 reads FQNEAQ (reference sequence). CDR3 size: 14 residues. Trimming took off 6 bases at V and 0 bases at J, with 12 bases between the two ends. The CDR3 DNA follows: TGTGCCAGCAGTTCTTCTAGCGTCTCCTACGAGCAGTACTTC. This sequence encodes CASSSSSVSYEQYF.

This chain joins TRBV12-3 or TRBV12-4 and TRBJ2-1; 9 nucleotides match TRBD2. This CDR3 is 15 amino acids long. The ends lost 6 bases at V and 1 base at J; junction bases unmatched: 4. The CDR3 loop is CASRESGRSYNEQFF. The CDR3 nucleotides are TGTGCCAGCAGGGAAAGCGGGAGGTCCTACAATGAGCAGTTCTTC.

The rearrangement links TRBV29-1 to TRBJ2-3, with no clear D. From germline, CDR1 is SQVTM and CDR2 ANQGSEA. With 8 bases removed from V and 4 bases from J, the gap between germline ends came to 10 bases. CDR3 length equals 11 residues. CDR3 residues: CSLPLADTQYF. The CDR3 nucleotides are TGCAGCCTACCGCTGGCAGATACGCAGTATTTT.

At least ten counts were recorded for this clonotype. V and J are TRBV29-1 and TRBJ2-7; D gene uncertain. V lost 3 bases and J 3 bases, leaving 9 bases between the germline ends. There are 12 residues in the CDR3. Germline CDR1 SQVTM, CDR2 ANQGSEA. The CDR3, as DNA: TGCAGCGTTGAGATTGGCGACTACGAGCAGTACTTC. It codes for CSVEIGDYEQYF.

This clonotype occurred many times. The rearrangement uses TRBV7-9 and TRBJ2-7, with D perhaps TRBD1 (5 bases). Germline V lookup: CDR1 SEHNR, CDR2 FQNEAQ (reference sequence). The CDR3 is 13 amino acids. With 5 bases removed from V and 1 base from J, the gap between germline ends came to 9 bases. The CDR3 coding sequence is TGTGCCAGCAGCCCCCCAGGGTCCTACGAGCAGTACTTC. It encodes CASSPPGSYEQYF.

This clonotype was counted only a few times. The V gene is TRBV5-1, the J gene TRBJ2-1, with 9 positions matching TRBD1. With V trimmed by 7 bases and J by 7 bases, 9 bases remained unmatched. Germline lookup yields CDR1 SGHRS and CDR2 YFSETQ. The CDR3 is 14 amino acids. This chain's CDR3 is CASQTGGGRNEQFF. The DNA of the CDR3 is TGCGCCAGCCAGACAGGGGGAGGTCGGAATGAGCAGTTCTTC.

The table lists this clonotype with many counts. The rearrangement links TRBV6-4 to TRBJ2-1; 13 bases line up with TRBD2. The J segment lost 8 bases and the V segment lost 4 bases, leaving 8 bases of the junction unmatched. The CDR3 has 16 residues. CDR1 is MRHNA and CDR2 is SNTAGT in the germline V gene. The CDR3 reads CASSVLAGGPLDEQFF. CDR3 DNA: TGTGCCAGCAGTGTACTAGCGGGAGGGCCTCTAGATGAGCAGTTCTTC.

CDR3 sequence reads: CASSKLAGEEGQFF. In nucleotides, the CDR3 is TGTGCCAGCAGCAAGTTGGCGGGAGAGGAAGGGCAGTTCTTC. The chain uses TRBV7-9 and TRBJ2-1; 7 nucleotides agree with TRBD2. Germline assignment: CDR1 SEHNR and CDR2 FQNEAQ (reference sequence). V was pared by 5 bases and J by 12 bases, with 13 bases of the junction left unmatched. The CDR3 loop spans 14 amino acids.